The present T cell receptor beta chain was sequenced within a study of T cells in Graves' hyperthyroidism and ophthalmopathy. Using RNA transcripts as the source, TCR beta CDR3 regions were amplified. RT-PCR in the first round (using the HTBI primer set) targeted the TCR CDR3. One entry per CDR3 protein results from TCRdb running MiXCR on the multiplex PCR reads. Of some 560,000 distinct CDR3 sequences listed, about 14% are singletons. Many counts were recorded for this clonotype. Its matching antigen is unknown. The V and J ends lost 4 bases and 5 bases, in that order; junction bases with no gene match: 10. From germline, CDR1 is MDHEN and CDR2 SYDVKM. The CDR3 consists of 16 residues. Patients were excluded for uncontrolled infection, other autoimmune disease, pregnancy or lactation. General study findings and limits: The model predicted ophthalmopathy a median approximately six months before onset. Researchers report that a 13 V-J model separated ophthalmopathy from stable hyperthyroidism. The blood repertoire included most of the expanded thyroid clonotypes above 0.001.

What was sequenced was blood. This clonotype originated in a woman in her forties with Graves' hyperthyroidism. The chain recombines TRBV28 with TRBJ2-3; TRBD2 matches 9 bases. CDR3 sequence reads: CASSSPGGRAGDTQYF. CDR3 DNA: TGTGCCAGCAGTTCCCCTGGCGGGAGGGCCGGAGATACGCAGTATTTT.